This record concerns one T cell receptor (beta chain) sequence. This sample stems from a study of T-cell reconstitution after alpha-beta-depleted transplantation in children. J lost 8 bases, V lost 1 base, and 7 bases had no gene match. Germline-derived CDR1 and CDR2 are SGHVS and FQNEAQ. CDR3 size: 14 residues. Molecular barcoding with unique molecular identifiers was used for the TCRbeta library. TCRdb used MiXCR to reprocess the PCR reads, holding one entry per CDR3 protein. Of 600,000 to 700,000 distinct CDR3 sequences in the sample, 16% were seen once. The gene calls are TRBV7-8 and TRBJ1-2, with 7 bases aligning to TRBD1. The sequenced sample was PBMCs from the stem cell graft donor, obtained from the stem cell graft. The source of this sequence is a human donor who donated a stem cell graft to a child with acute myeloid leukemia. CDR3 residues: CASSLVRDRRGYTF. The CDR3, as DNA: TGTGCCAGCAGCTTAGTCCGGGACAGACGAGGCTACACCTTC.